This T cell receptor (beta chain) was observed in a study of blood T cells in healthy people across ages. In the study overall: Through template switching, about one barcoded beta molecule was captured per two T cells, as measured in model experiments.

Primers used in a second PCR of about 6 to 12 cycles were a sample-barcoded 5' primer and a J-beta primer mix. MiXCR, run by TCRdb on the 5' RACE reads, gives a single entry per CDR3 protein. The repertoire holds under 1,000,000 distinct CDR3 sequences, around 36% seen once, with around 13% in the top ten. Notes on this clonotype: Its antigen is unidentified.

The CDR3 contains 13 residues. V lost 4 bases to trimming and J lost 5 bases, with 12 bases between them. Germline V gene lookup returns CDR1 SGHDN and CDR2 FVKESK. Study-wide results and caveats: Using unsorted PBMCs precluded a conclusive naive versus antigen-experienced comparison. TCR beta diversity, measured per million T cells, fell in a roughly linear way with age. CMV infection status of these donors was not known.

The origin of this receptor is a man between 18 and 29 years old in good health. This chain links TRBV14 with TRBJ2-7; no firm D call. Sequenced sample: blood. The CDR3 DNA follows: TGTGCCAGCAGCCCGGATCTCGGGCACGAGCAGTACTTC. It translates to CASSPDLGHEQYF.